The present T cell receptor (beta chain) was sequenced within a study of metastatic and nonmetastatic thyroid tumors. General study findings and limits: Reportedly, malignant thyroid tumors had significantly higher TCR beta diversity than benign nodules, in blood and tumor.

Original processing notes: A distant-metastasis classifier for papillary thyroid cancer was built using CDR3 differences across clinicopathological groups. TCRdb re-called clones via MiXCR from the PCR reads. The V and J calls, along with clone size, are taken from TCRdb and not from the paper's own processing. The sample has about 15,000 clones, less than 4% seen once. The V and J ends lost 4 bases and 9 bases respectively, with 10 bases between them. Per the germline V gene, CDR1 is MNHGY and CDR2 is SVAAGI. The CDR3 sequence is 11 residues long. Patients were all untreated before their thyroid surgery. As concerns this clone: The antigen is undetermined.

Sequencing was carried out using tumor tissue. V gene TRBV6-9 combines with J gene TRBJ2-7; no clear D. The sequence came from a female donor with papillary thyroid cancer or a benign thyroid nodule (not recorded which). Some clones in this sample may be carry-over from other donors' samples. Here the CDR3 reads CASSFRLAQYF. The CDR3 nucleotides read TGTGCCAGCAGTTTCCGGTTGGCGCAGTACTTC.